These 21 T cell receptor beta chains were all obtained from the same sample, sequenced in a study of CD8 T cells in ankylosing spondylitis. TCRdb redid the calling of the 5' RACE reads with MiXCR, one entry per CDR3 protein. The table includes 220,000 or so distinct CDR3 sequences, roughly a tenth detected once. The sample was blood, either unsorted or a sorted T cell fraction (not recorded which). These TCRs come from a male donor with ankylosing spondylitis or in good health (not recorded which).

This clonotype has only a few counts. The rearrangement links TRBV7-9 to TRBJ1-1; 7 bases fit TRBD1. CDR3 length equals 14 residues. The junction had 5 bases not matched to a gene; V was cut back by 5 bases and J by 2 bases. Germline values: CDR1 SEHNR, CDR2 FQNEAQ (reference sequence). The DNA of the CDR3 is TGTGCCAGCAGCCGGGGACAGAAAAACACTGAAGCTTTCTTT. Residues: CASSRGQKNTEAFF.

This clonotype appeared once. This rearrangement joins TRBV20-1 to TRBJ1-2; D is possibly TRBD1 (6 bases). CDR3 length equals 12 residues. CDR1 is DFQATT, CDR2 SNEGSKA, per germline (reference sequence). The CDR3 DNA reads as TGCTATTGCGGTGGGGGGGCTGGCGGCTACACCTTC. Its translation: CYCGGGAGGYTF.

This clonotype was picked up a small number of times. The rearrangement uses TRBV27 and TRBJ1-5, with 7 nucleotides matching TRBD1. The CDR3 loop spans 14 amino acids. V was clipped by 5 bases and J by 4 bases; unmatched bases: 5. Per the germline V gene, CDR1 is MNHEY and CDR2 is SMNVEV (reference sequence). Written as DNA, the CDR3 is TGTGCCAGCAGTCACGGGACAGTTAATCAGCCCCAGCATTTT. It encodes CASSHGTVNQPQHF.

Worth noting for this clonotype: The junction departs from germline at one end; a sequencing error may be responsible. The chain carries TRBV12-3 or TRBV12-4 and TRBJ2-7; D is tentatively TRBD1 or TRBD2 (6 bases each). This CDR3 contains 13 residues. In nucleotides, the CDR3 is TGTGCCAGCGGTTTGGGGGGCTTGGGCGAGCAGTACTTC. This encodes CASGLGGLGEQYF.

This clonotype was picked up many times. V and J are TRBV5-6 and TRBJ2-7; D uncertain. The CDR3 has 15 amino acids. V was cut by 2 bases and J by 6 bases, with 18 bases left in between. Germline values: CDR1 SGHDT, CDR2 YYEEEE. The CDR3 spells CASSFGGLVGSEQYF. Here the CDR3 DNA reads TGTGCCAGCAGCTTCGGTGGGCTAGTAGGTAGCGAGCAGTACTTC.

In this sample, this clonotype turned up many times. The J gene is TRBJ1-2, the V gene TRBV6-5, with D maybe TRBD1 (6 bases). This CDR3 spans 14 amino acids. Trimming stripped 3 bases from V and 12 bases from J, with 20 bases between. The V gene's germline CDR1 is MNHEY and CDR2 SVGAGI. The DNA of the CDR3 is TGTGCCAGCAGTTATGGGGGGCCTACAGTTCCCCACACCTTC. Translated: CASSYGGPTVPHTF.

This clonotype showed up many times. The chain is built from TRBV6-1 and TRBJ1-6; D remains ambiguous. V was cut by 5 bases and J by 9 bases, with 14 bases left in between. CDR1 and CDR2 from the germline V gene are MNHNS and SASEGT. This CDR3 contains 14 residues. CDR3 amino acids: CASSTQKSVSPLHF. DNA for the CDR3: TGTGCCAGCAGTACACAGAAGTCAGTTTCACCCCTCCACTTT.

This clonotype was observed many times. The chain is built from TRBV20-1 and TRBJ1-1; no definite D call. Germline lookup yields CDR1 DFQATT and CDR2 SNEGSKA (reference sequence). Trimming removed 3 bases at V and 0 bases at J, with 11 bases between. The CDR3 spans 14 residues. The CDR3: CSASFPPMNTEAFF. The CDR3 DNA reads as TGCAGTGCTAGTTTCCCGCCCATGAACACTGAAGCTTTCTTT.

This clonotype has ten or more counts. Here the CDR3 DNA reads TGCGCCAGCAGCGAAACAGGGGGGCGGGGTGACACTGAAGCTTTCTTT. The encoded protein is CASSETGGRGDTEAFF. V and J are TRBV5-1 and TRBJ1-1; 8 bases line up with TRBD1. This CDR3 contains 16 residues. Germline CDR1 reads SGHRS; CDR2 reads YFSETQ. V shed 4 bases, J shed 3 bases, and the junction held 11 bases outside the gene matches.

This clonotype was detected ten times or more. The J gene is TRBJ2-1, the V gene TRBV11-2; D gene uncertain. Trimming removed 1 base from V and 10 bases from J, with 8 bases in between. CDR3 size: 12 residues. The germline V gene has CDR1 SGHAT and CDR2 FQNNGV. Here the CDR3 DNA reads TGTGCCAGCAGCTTAGGGTCCACGGAGCAGTTCTTC. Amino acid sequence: CASSLGSTEQFF.

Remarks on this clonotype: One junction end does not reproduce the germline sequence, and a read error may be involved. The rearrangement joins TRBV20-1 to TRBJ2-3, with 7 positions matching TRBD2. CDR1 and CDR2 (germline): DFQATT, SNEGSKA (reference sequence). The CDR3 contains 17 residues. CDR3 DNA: TGCTGTGCTAGAGATTTTCGCTCCGGGACTACTCAATATACGCAGTATTTT. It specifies CCARDFRSGTTQYTQYF.

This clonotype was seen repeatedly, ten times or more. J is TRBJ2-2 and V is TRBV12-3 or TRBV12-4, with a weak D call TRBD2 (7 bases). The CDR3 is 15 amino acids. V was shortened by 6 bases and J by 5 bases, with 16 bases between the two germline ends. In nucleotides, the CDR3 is TGTGCCAGCAGCCCTGGGGGGGCAGGGACCGGGGAGCTGTTTTTT. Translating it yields CASSPGGAGTGELFF.

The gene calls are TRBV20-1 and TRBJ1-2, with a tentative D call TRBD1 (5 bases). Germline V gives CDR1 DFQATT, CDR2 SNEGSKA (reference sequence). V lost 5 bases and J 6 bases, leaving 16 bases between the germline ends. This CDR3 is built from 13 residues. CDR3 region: CSAPRTGGNGYTF. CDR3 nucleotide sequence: TGCAGTGCTCCCAGGACTGGGGGGAATGGCTACACCTTC.

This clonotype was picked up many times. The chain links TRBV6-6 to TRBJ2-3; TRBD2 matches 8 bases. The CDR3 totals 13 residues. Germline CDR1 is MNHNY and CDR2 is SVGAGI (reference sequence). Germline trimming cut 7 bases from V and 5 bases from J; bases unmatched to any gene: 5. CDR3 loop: CASNSAGEDTQYF. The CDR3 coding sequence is TGTGCCAGCAACTCAGCGGGGGAAGATACGCAGTATTTT.

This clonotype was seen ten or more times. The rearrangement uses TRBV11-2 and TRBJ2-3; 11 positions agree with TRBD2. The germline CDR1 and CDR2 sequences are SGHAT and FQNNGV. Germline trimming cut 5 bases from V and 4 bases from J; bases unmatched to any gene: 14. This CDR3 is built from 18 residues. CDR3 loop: CASSRTIAGGPMSDTQYF. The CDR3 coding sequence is TGTGCCAGCAGCAGAACGATAGCGGGGGGGCCCATGTCAGATACGCAGTATTTT.

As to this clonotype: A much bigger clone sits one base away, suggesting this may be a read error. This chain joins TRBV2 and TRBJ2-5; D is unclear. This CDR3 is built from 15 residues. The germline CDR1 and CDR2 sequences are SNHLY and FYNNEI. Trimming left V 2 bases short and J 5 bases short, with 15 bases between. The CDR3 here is CASSENKVLGETQYF. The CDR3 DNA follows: TGTGCCAGCAGTGAAAATAAAGTGTTGGGGGAGACCCAGTACTTC.

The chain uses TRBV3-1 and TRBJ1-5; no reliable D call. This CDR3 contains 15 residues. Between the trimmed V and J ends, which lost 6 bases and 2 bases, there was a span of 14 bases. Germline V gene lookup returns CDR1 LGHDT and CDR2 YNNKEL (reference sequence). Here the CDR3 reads CASSQKGGRNQPQHF. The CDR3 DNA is TGTGCCAGCAGTCAAAAGGGTGGCCGCAATCAGCCCCAGCATTTT.

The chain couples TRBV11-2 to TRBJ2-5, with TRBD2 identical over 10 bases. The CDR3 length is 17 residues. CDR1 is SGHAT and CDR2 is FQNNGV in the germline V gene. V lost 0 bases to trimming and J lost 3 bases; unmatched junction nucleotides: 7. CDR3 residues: CASSLDPASGGKETQYF. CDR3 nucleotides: TGTGCCAGCAGCTTAGATCCGGCTAGCGGGGGTAAAGAGACCCAGTACTTC.

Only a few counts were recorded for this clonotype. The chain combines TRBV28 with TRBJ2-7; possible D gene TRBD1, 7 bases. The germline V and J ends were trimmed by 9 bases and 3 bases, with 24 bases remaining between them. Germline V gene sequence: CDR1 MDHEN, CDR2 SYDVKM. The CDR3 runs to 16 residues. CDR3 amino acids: CASKAGRRGVGYEQYF. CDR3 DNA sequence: TGTGCCAGTAAAGCCGGGCGCAGGGGGGTAGGCTACGAGCAGTACTTC. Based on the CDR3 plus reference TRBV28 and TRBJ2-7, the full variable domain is DVKVTQSSRYLVKRTGEKVFLECVQDMDHENMFWYRQDPGLGLRLIYFSYDVKMKEKGDIPEGYSVSREKKERFSLILESASTNQTSMYLCASKAGRRGVGYEQYFGPGTRLTVT.

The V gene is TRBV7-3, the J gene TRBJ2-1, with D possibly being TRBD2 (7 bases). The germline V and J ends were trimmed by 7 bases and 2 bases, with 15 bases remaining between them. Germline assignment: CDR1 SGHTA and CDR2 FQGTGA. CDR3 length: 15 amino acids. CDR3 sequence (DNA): TGTGCCAGCACCCCGTCGGGGGGCACCTACAATGAGCAGTTCTTC. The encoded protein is CASTPSGGTYNEQFF.

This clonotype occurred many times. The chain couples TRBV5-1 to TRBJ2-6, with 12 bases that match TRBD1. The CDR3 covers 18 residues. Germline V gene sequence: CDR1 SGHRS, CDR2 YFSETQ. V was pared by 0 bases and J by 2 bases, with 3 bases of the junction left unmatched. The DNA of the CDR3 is TGCGCCAGCAGCTTGGGGGGGACAGGGGGCACTGGGGCCAACGTCCTGACTTTC. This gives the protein CASSLGGTGGTGANVLTF.